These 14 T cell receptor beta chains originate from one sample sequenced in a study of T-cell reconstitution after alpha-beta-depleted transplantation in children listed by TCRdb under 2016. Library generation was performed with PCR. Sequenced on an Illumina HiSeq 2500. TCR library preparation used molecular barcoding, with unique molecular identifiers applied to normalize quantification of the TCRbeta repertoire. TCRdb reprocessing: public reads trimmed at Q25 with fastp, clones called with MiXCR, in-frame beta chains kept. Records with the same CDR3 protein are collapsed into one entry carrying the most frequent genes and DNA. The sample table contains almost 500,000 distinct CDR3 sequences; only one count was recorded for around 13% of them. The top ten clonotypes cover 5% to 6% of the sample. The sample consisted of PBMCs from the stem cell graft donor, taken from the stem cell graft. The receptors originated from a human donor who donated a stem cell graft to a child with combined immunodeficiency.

CDR3 bases: TGTGCCTGGAGTTTACAGCCAGGCATTCAGCCCCAGCATTTT. Its translation: CAWSLQPGIQPQHF. The chain recombines TRBV30 with TRBJ1-5, with no clear D. V lost 2 bases and J lost 6, with 14 bases in between. The germline V gene encodes CDR1 GTSNPN and CDR2 SVGIG (reference sequence). This CDR3 is built from 14 residues.

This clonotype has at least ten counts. The CDR3 nucleotides are TGCAGTGCTAGACTTCCGGGACAGGGGGCAGGTGGAAACACCATATATTTT. Protein sequence: CSARLPGQGAGGNTIYF. The chain is built from TRBV20-1 and TRBJ1-3, with 12 nucleotides matching TRBD1. The length of the CDR3 is 17 residues. Germline assignment: CDR1 DFQATT and CDR2 SNEGSKA (reference sequence). With V trimmed by 2 bases and J by 3 bases, 8 bases remained unmatched.

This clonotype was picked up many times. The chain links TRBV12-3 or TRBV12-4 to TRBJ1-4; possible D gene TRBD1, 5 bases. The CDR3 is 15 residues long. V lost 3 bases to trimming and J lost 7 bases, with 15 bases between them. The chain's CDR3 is CASSFAGTRSEKLFF. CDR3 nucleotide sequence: TGTGCCAGCAGTTTCGCCGGGACCCGGAGTGAAAAACTGTTTTTT.

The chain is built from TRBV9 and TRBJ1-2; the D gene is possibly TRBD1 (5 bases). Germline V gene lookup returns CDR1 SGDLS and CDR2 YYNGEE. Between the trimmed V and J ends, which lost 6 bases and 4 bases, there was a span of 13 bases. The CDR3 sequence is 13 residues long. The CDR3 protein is CASTSRQGYGYTF. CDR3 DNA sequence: TGTGCCAGCACGAGTAGGCAGGGCTATGGCTACACCTTC. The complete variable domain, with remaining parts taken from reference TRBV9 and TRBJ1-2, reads DSGVTQTPKHLITATGQRVTLRCSPRSGDLSVYWYQQSLDQGLQFLIQYYNGEERAKGNILERFSAQQFPDLHSELNLSSLELGDSALYFCASTSRQGYGYTFGSGTRLTVV.

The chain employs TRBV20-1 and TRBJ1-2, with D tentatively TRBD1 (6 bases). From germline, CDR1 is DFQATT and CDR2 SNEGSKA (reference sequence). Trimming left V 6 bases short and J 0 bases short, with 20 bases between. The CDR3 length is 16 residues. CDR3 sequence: CSAPFGGPRTNYGYTF. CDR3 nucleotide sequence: TGCAGTGCCCCGTTCGGGGGGCCCAGAACTAACTATGGCTACACCTTC.

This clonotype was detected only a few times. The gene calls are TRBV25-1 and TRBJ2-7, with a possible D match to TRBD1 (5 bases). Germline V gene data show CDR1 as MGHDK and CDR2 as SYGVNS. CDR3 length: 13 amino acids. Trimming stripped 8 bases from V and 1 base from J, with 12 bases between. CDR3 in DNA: TGTGCCAGCGCCCCTGGGGCATCCTACGAGCAGTACTTC. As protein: CASAPGASYEQYF.

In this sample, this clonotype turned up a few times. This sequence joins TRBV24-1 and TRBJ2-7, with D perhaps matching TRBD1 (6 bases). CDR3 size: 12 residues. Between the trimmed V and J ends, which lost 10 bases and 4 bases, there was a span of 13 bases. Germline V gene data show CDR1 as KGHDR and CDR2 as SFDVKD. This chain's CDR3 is CATEDSEYEQYF. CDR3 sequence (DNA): TGTGCCACGGAGGACAGCGAATACGAGCAGTACTTC.

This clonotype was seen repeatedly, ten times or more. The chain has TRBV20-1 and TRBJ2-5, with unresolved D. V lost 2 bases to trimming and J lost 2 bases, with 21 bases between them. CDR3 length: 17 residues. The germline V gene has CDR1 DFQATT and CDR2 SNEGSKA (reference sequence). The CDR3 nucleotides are TGCAGTGCTAGACCCAGCCAGGCCGACTTAAATCAAGAGACCCAGTACTTC. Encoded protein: CSARPSQADLNQETQYF.

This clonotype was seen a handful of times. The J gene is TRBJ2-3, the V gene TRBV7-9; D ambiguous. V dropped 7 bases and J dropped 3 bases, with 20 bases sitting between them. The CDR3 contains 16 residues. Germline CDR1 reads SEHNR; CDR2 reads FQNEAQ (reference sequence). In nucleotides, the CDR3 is TGTGCCAGCAACGGGCCCCGGATGGGGTTAACAGATACGCAGTATTTT. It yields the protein CASNGPRMGLTDTQYF.

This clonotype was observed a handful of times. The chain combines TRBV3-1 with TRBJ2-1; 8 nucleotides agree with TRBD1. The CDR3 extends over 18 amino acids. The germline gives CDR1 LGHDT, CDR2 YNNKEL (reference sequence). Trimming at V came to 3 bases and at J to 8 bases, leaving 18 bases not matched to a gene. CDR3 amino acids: CASSQERQGPLYSDEQFF. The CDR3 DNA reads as TGTGCCAGCAGCCAGGAAAGACAGGGGCCCCTATATTCCGATGAGCAGTTCTTC.

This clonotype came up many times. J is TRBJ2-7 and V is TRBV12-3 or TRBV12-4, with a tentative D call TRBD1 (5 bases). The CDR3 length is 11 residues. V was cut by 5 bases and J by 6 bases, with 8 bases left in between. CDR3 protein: CASSDSSEQYF. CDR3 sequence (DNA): TGTGCCAGCAGTGACAGCAGCGAGCAGTACTTC.

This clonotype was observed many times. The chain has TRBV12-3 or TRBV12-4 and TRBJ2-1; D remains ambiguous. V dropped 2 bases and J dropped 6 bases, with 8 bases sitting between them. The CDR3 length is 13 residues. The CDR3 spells CASSLFAGNEQFF. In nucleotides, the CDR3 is TGTGCCAGCAGTTTATTCGCCGGCAATGAGCAGTTCTTC.

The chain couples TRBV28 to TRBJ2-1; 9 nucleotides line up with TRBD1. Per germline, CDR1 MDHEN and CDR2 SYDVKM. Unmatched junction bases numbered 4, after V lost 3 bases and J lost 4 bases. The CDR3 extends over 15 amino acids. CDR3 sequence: CASSFQDRGYNEQFF. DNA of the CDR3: TGTGCCAGCAGTTTTCAGGACAGGGGTTACAATGAGCAGTTCTTC.

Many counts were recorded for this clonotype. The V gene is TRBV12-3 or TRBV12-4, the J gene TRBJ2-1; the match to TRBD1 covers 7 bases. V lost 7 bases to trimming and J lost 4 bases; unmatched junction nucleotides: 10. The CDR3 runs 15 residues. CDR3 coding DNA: TGTGCCAGCACCACGCCGGGACAGTTATACAATGAGCAGTTCTTC. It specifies CASTTPGQLYNEQFF.